These T cell receptor beta chains were read from a single sample in a study of blood T cell repertoires in COVID-19. Profiling relied on immunoSEQ multiplex PCR, and the TCRdb table lists in-frame clones only, not all of them. The sample has around 140,000 clones; around 87% are singletons. The sequenced sample was peripheral blood. These receptors all stem from a woman aged 50 to 65 with active or convalescent COVID-19. Both conserved end residues are part of each CDR3. Each record gives: V gene, clone size, D gene, J gene, CDR3 protein, CDR3 DNA. D genes are given only for firm matches. Clone size, where shown, is once, few, many, or a class for clones that have expanded.

v_call: TRBV6-4; clone_size: NA; d_call: TRBD2; j_call: TRBJ2-1; cdr3_aa: CASRPGSSGHNEQFF; cdr3_nt: TGTGCCAGCAGACCCGGTTCTAGCGGGCACAATGAGCAGTTCTTC
v_call: TRBV28; clone_size: NA; d_call: TRBD2; j_call: TRBJ2-1; cdr3_aa: CASNLSGTSGNEQFF; cdr3_nt: TGTGCCAGCAACCTATCCGGGACTAGCGGCAATGAGCAGTTCTTC
v_call: TRBV4-3; clone_size: once; d_call: TRBD2; j_call: TRBJ2-2; cdr3_aa: CASSQDPSGYTGELFF; cdr3_nt: TGCGCCAGCAGCCAAGATCCTAGCGGCTACACCGGGGAGCTGTTTTTT
v_call: TRBV6-6; clone_size: NA; d_call: NA; j_call: TRBJ1-5; cdr3_aa: CASSYEQDSNQPQHF; cdr3_nt: TGTGCCAGCAGTTACGAACAGGATAGCAATCAGCCCCAGCATTTT
v_call: TRBV28; clone_size: NA; d_call: NA; j_call: TRBJ2-7; cdr3_aa: CASSSSGGSYEQYF; cdr3_nt: TGTGCCAGCAGCTCCTCAGGGGGGTCCTACGAGCAGTACTTC
v_call: TRBV4-1; clone_size: many; d_call: NA; j_call: TRBJ2-7; cdr3_aa: CASSVIRGYEQYF; cdr3_nt: TGCGCCAGCAGCGTCATACGGGGTTACGAGCAGTACTTC
v_call: TRBV5-5; clone_size: NA; d_call: TRBD1; j_call: TRBJ2-2; cdr3_aa: CASSATGTGTGELFF; cdr3_nt: TGTGCCAGCAGCGCGACCGGGACAGGCACCGGGGAGCTGTTTTTT
v_call: TRBV3-1/TRBV3-2; clone_size: few; d_call: TRBD1; j_call: TRBJ1-1; cdr3_aa: CASSQGTWTGEAFF; cdr3_nt: TGTGCCAGCAGCCAAGGGACGTGGACAGGTGAAGCTTTCTTT
v_call: TRBV29-1; clone_size: NA; d_call: NA; j_call: TRBJ2-5; cdr3_aa: CSVVPLGQLWTQYF; cdr3_nt: TGCAGCGTTGTTCCCCTCGGACAGCTCTGGACCCAGTACTTC
v_call: TRBV15; clone_size: once; d_call: NA; j_call: TRBJ1-5; cdr3_aa: CATSRGGQPQHF; cdr3_nt: TGTGCCACCAGCAGAGGAGGACAGCCCCAGCATTTT
v_call: TRBV2; clone_size: NA; d_call: NA; j_call: TRBJ2-7; cdr3_aa: CASGGTGSYEQYF; cdr3_nt: TGTGCCAGCGGGGGGACGGGATCCTACGAGCAGTACTTC
v_call: TRBV30; clone_size: few; d_call: TRBD1; j_call: TRBJ1-6; cdr3_aa: CACFGTGLQRALHF; cdr3_nt: TGTGCCTGCTTTGGGACAGGCCTCCAGCGAGCCCTCCACTTT
v_call: TRBV11-2; clone_size: NA; d_call: TRBD2; j_call: TRBJ2-2; cdr3_aa: CASSLVTSGEVANTGELFF; cdr3_nt: TGTGCCAGCAGCTTGGTGACTAGCGGGGAAGTAGCGAACACCGGGGAGCTGTTTTTT
v_call: TRBV19; clone_size: NA; d_call: NA; j_call: TRBJ1-5; cdr3_aa: CASSTRLDQPQHF; cdr3_nt: TGTGCCAGTAGTACGAGGTTGGATCAGCCCCAGCATTTT
v_call: TRBV7-3; clone_size: NA; d_call: TRBD1; j_call: TRBJ1-6; cdr3_aa: CASSLGRQGLNSPLHF; cdr3_nt: TGTGCCAGCAGCCTGGGCCGACAGGGGTTGAATTCACCCCTCCACTTT
v_call: TRBV20-1; clone_size: NA; d_call: NA; j_call: TRBJ2-3; cdr3_aa: CSARGRGLQYF; cdr3_nt: TGCAGTGCTAGAGGCAGGGGATTACAGTATTTT
v_call: TRBV9; clone_size: many; d_call: TRBD2; j_call: TRBJ2-3; cdr3_aa: CASSVGLAGITDTQYF; cdr3_nt: TGTGCCAGCAGCGTAGGTCTAGCGGGAATCACAGATACGCAGTATTTT
v_call: TRBV4-1; clone_size: NA; d_call: NA; j_call: TRBJ1-5; cdr3_aa: CASSQDSYQPQHF; cdr3_nt: TGCGCCAGCAGCCAAGATTCGTATCAGCCCCAGCATTTT